Listed below are T cell receptor beta chains from one sample, sequenced in a study of blood T cell repertoires in COVID-19. Clones were sequenced by immunoSEQ multiplex PCR, and TCRdb holds only the in-frame ones, with some missing. The sample lists more than 200,000 clones, 84% seen once, with 4.2% in the top ten. Sequences were obtained from peripheral blood. Source of these receptors: a man in his fifties or sixties with acute or convalescent COVID-19. Each CDR3 is given with its conserved first and last residue. D genes are given only for firm matches. Clone size is not always given. Where it is, it says once, few, many or a class for expanded clones.

cdr3_nt cdr3_aa j_call clone_size v_call d_call
TGTGCCAGCAGTGATCCAGGGGGCGACCAGCCCCAGCATTTT CASSDPGGDQPQHF TRBJ1-5 once TRBV6-1 TRBD1
TGTGCCAGCAGCACCGCAGGGGGAGTAGGCTATGGCTACACCTTC CASSTAGGVGYGYTF TRBJ1-2 - TRBV7-6 TRBD1
TGTGCCAGCAGCCAAGGTTGGGGGACAGGGAGCGGCGAGCAGTACTTC CASSQGWGTGSGEQYF TRBJ2-7 - TRBV3-1/TRBV3-2 TRBD1
TGTGCCAGCAGTGGGGGACAGGGGAGCTCCTATAATTCACCCCTCCACTTT CASSGGQGSSYNSPLHF TRBJ1-6 - TRBV27 TRBD1
TGCGCCAGCACCAGGGACAGTTTTGAGACCCAGTACTTC CASTRDSFETQYF TRBJ2-5 - TRBV5-1 TRBD1
TGCGCCAGCAGCTTGGGGGCTAGCGGGAGCACAGATACGCAGTATTTT CASSLGASGSTDTQYF TRBJ2-3 - TRBV5-1 TRBD2
TGCGCCAGCACTGTAGCGGGGGTCACAGATACGCAGTATTTT CASTVAGVTDTQYF TRBJ2-3 - TRBV5-1 TRBD2
TGCGCCAGCAGCTTGGGGCCTAGCCCGGACACCGGGGAGCTGTTTTTT CASSLGPSPDTGELFF TRBJ2-2 - TRBV5-1 -
TGTGCCAGCAGTTACTCGCGCAGGGGTGCTAATGAAAAACTGTTTTTT CASSYSRRGANEKLFF TRBJ1-4 - TRBV6-5 -
TGCAGCGTTCGGACTAGCGGGAGTGGAGAGACCCAGTACTTC CSVRTSGSGETQYF TRBJ2-5 few TRBV29-1 TRBD2
TGTGCCAGCAGTCAAAAAGCGGGAGAAGGCGATGAGCAGTTCTTC CASSQKAGEGDEQFF TRBJ2-1 - TRBV6-2/TRBV6-3 TRBD2
TGTGCCAGCAGCGTGACTAGCGGGGGCCTCCAAGAGACCCAGTACTTC CASSVTSGGLQETQYF TRBJ2-5 - TRBV5-5 TRBD2
TGTGCCAGCAGCCCCCGAAGTCCCGGGACAGGGGTTGGAGGAGAAAAACTGTTTTTT CASSPRSPGTGVGGEKLFF TRBJ1-4 few TRBV4-2 TRBD1
TGCGCCAGCAGCCCCCGTCTCGACAGGGGCACTTTAAGGCTTTCACCCCTCCACTTT CASSPRLDRGTLRLSPLHF TRBJ1-6 - TRBV4-1 TRBD1
TGCAGTGCTAGTGGGGCAGGAAGCTACGAGCAGTACTTC CSASGAGSYEQYF TRBJ2-7 - TRBV20-1 -
TGTGCCAGCAGTTTTTCCAGGGGCACTGAAGCTTTCTTT CASSFSRGTEAFF TRBJ1-1 - TRBV27 -
TGTGCCAGCAGCGTCTTAGCGGGGGGGAGCTCCTACAATGAGCAGTTCTTC CASSVLAGGSSYNEQFF TRBJ2-1 - TRBV7-3 TRBD2
TGTGCCAGCAGTCCATTTAGCGGGAGGGCTATTTACAATGAGCAGTTCTTC CASSPFSGRAIYNEQFF TRBJ2-1 - TRBV25-1 TRBD2
TGTGCCAGCAGTTTATTCGGGCGCCTCGGGGGGGGACAGGGCAATGAGCAGTTCTTC CASSLFGRLGGGQGNEQFF TRBJ2-1 once TRBV28 -
TGTGCCAGCAGCCCCAGGACTAGCGGCACTAAAATGAGCTCCTACAATGAGCAGTTCTTC CASSPRTSGTKMSSYNEQFF TRBJ2-1 - TRBV7-3 TRBD2
TGTGCCAGCAGAGAATGGGTAGGGACAGACCAAGAGACCCAGTACTTC CASREWVGTDQETQYF TRBJ2-5 - TRBV2 TRBD1
TGCAGCGTGACCCCGGGGGAATACCTCAATGAGCAGTTCTTC CSVTPGEYLNEQFF TRBJ2-1 - TRBV29-1 -
TGTGCCAGCAGCCAAGTCGGTGGCAGGGTTACAGATACGCAGTATTTT CASSQVGGRVTDTQYF TRBJ2-3 few TRBV3-1/TRBV3-2 -
TGTGCCAGCAGCTCCCGGGAATTCTATGGCTACACCTTC CASSSREFYGYTF TRBJ1-2 - TRBV7-6 -
TGTGCCAGCAGTTACCCGGGGACAGCAAACAATCAGCCCCAGCATTTT CASSYPGTANNQPQHF TRBJ1-5 - TRBV6-6 TRBD1
TGTGCCAGCAGCCCCGACAGGTTTTCTGAAGCTTTCTTT CASSPDRFSEAFF TRBJ1-1 - TRBV11-3 -
TGTGCCATCAAGGAGGGGATCATCACAGATACGCAGTATTTT CAIKEGIITDTQYF TRBJ2-3 once TRBV10-3 -
TGTGCCTGGAGTGTCAGGGGAAACATTCAGTACTTC CAWSVRGNIQYF TRBJ2-4 - TRBV30 -
TGTGCCAGCTCCCCGGACAGGACCCTCTACGAGCAGTACTTC CASSPDRTLYEQYF TRBJ2-7 - TRBV18 TRBD1
TGTGCCAGCAGGGTCGGGGGCGAGCAGTACTTC CASRVGGEQYF TRBJ2-7 - TRBV12-3/TRBV12-4 -
TGTGCCAGCAGTTTATTCGTCCCCAATGAGCAGTTCTTC CASSLFVPNEQFF TRBJ2-1 - TRBV12-3/TRBV12-4 -
TGCGCCAGCAGCCAAGTACAAGACAATGAGCAGTTCTTC CASSQVQDNEQFF TRBJ2-1 - TRBV4-3 -
TGTGCCAGCAGCCAAGATCCCCTTCTAGCGGGAGGGGTCGGGGAGCTGTTTTTT CASSQDPLLAGGVGELFF TRBJ2-2 - TRBV3-1/TRBV3-2 TRBD2
TGTGCCAGCAGTTATACTAGCGGAACCTCCTACGAGCAGTACTTC CASSYTSGTSYEQYF TRBJ2-7 - TRBV9 TRBD2
TGTGCCAGTAGCTCCTATAATTCACCCCTCCACTTT CASSSYNSPLHF TRBJ1-6 - TRBV3-1/TRBV3-2 -
TGTGCCAGCAGTTTATTGGGACAGGGGGCGCGGGGTCGCAATCAGCCCCAGCATTTT CASSLLGQGARGRNQPQHF TRBJ1-5 once TRBV28 TRBD1
TGTGCCAGCAGTTTTAGCGGGAGTATGTCCGGGGAGCTGTTTTTT CASSFSGSMSGELFF TRBJ2-2 - TRBV6-5 TRBD2
TGTGCCAGTAGTCACAGAGACCCCTTATATGGCTACACCTTC CASSHRDPLYGYTF TRBJ1-2 - TRBV19 -
TGTGCCAGCAGTGACCGAGAGGGAGACGAGCAGTACTTC CASSDREGDEQYF TRBJ2-7 - TRBV27 -
TGTGCCAGCAGTCGATCCAGGAACACCGGGGAGCTGTTTTTT CASSRSRNTGELFF TRBJ2-2 - TRBV27 -
TGTGCCAGCAGTCCTCGCGGGGATGCAACCGGGGAGCTGTTTTTT CASSPRGDATGELFF TRBJ2-2 - TRBV6-6 -
TGTGCCAGCAGCTTAATGGTCGGACTAGCGGGAGCAGATACGCAGTATTTT CASSLMVGLAGADTQYF TRBJ2-3 - TRBV7-3 TRBD2
TGTGCCAGCAGCTCACCGGGACAGCGGCCCGGGGAGCTGTTTTTT CASSSPGQRPGELFF TRBJ2-2 - TRBV5-6 TRBD1
TGCGCCAGCAGCCGGGACAGGGGGATGGAGACCCAGTACTTC CASSRDRGMETQYF TRBJ2-5 - TRBV5-1 TRBD1
TGCGCCAGCAGCTTGGTGCGCGGGACAGTTAGTACAGAGCAGTACTTC CASSLVRGTVSTEQYF TRBJ2-7 - TRBV5-1 -
TGTGCCAGCATTAGACGGGGGGGTCAAGAGACCCAGTACTTC CASIRRGGQETQYF TRBJ2-5 few TRBV3-1/TRBV3-2 TRBD2
TGCGCCAGCAGAGAGACTAGCGTCTACGAGCAGTACTTC CASRETSVYEQYF TRBJ2-7 - TRBV10-2 TRBD2
TGTGCCATCAAAACAGGGGGCGCTTCCAATGAGCAGTTCTTC CAIKTGGASNEQFF TRBJ2-1 - TRBV10-3 TRBD1